Listed here are 18 T cell receptor beta chains from one sample, sequenced in a study of shared clonotypes between healthy human individuals. TCRdb's copy holds only in-frame clones and misses some; the assay was immunoSEQ multiplex PCR. The sample records a few million clones, more than 90% being singletons. The sequencing input was naive CD4+ T cells sorted from blood. The subset denotes: CD45RA+ positively selected. The receptors shown here come from a man between 18 and 35 years old in good health.

V is TRBV7-2 and J is TRBJ2-5; D may be TRBD2 (5 bases). This CDR3 contains 15 residues. Germline CDR1 and CDR2: SGHTA and FQGNSA. V lost 2 bases and J lost 5, with 15 bases in between. CDR3 DNA: TGTGCCAGCAGCTTATGGTCTCTAGCATCTGAGACCCAGTACTTC. Its translation is CASSLWSLASETQYF.

The V call is TRBV5-8, the J call TRBJ1-2; D is uncertain. Germline loops: CDR1 SGHTS, CDR2 YDEGEE. The CDR3 contains 17 residues. The V gene lost 2 bases and the J gene lost 6 bases, with 23 bases spanning the gap. CDR3: CASSFILGSDRSNGYTF. The DNA for the CDR3 is TGTGCCAGCAGCTTCATTCTGGGTTCTGATCGTTCTAATGGCTACACCTTC.

This clone was seen just once. The chain is built from TRBV28 and TRBJ1-5; 9 bases match TRBD1. The CDR3 loop spans 16 amino acids. Germline V CDR1 and CDR2: MDHEN, SYDVKM. The V gene end was trimmed by 6 bases and the J gene end by 6 bases; junction bases not matched to a gene: 12. CDR3 region: CASRFPGQGMVQPQHF. The DNA for the CDR3 is TGTGCCAGCAGATTCCCGGGACAGGGAATGGTTCAGCCCCAGCATTTT.

V usage is TRBV19 and J usage is TRBJ1-1; a weak D match, TRBD1 (5 bases). The V and J ends lost 6 bases and 4 bases respectively, with 9 bases between them. This CDR3 has 12 amino acids. Germline V gene lookup returns CDR1 LNHDA and CDR2 SQIVND (reference sequence). CDR3: CASRSGGTEAFF. DNA for the CDR3: TGTGCCAGTAGATCCGGGGGCACTGAAGCTTTCTTT.

The chain couples TRBV7-9 to TRBJ1-1; 9 bases agree with TRBD1. With V trimmed by 4 bases and J by 12 bases, 9 bases remained unmatched. Germline V CDR1 and CDR2: SEHNR, FQNEAQ (reference sequence). The CDR3 runs 13 residues. CDR3: CASSSEGTGKTFF. CDR3 DNA: TGTGCCAGCAGCTCGGAGGGGACAGGGAAGACTTTCTTT.

This chain connects TRBV7-9 to TRBJ2-7, with 7 bases fitting TRBD1. The CDR3 is made up of 14 amino acids. CDR1 and CDR2 (germline): SEHNR, FQNEAQ (reference sequence). Germline trimming cut 2 bases from V and 2 bases from J; bases unmatched to any gene: 3. This CDR3 is CASSLMDRTYEQYF. CDR3 nucleotide sequence: TGTGCCAGCAGCTTAATGGACAGGACCTACGAGCAGTACTTC.

The rearrangement uses TRBV9 and TRBJ2-5; D is undetermined. Germline loops: CDR1 SGDLS, CDR2 YYNGEE. V dropped 0 bases and J dropped 1 base, with 7 bases sitting between them. The CDR3 contains 14 residues. CDR3 region: CASSVDWAQETQYF. Here the CDR3 DNA reads TGTGCCAGCAGCGTAGATTGGGCCCAAGAGACCCAGTACTTC.

The chain carries TRBV28 and TRBJ1-2; a weak D match, TRBD1 (5 bases). Between the trimmed V and J ends, which lost 7 bases and 0 bases, there was a span of 18 bases. Germline-derived CDR1 and CDR2 are MDHEN and SYDVKM. The CDR3 has 16 amino acids. DNA of the CDR3: TGTGCCAGCAAGATAAACGGGGCAGGCTCTAACTATGGCTACACCTTC. Translation: CASKINGAGSNYGYTF.

V usage is TRBV5-8 and J usage is TRBJ2-1; TRBD2 aligns across 14 bases. J was trimmed by 0 bases and V by 7 bases; bases with no gene match: 9. This CDR3 has 18 amino acids. CDR1 and CDR2 (germline): SGHTS, YDEGEE. The chain's CDR3 is CASARLAGGPSSYNEQFF. DNA of the CDR3: TGTGCCAGCGCGAGACTAGCGGGAGGGCCGAGCTCCTACAATGAGCAGTTCTTC.

The chain couples TRBV5-6 to TRBJ2-3; 14 bases are shared with TRBD2. The germline V gene has CDR1 SGHDT and CDR2 YYEEEE. The CDR3 has 18 residues. After removal of 4 bases from V and 0 bases from J, the junction contained 7 bases not matched to a gene. This CDR3 reads CASSPGLAGVPSTDTQYF. The CDR3 nucleotides read TGTGCCAGCAGCCCGGGACTAGCGGGGGTCCCTAGCACAGATACGCAGTATTTT.

The CDR3 spells CASSVEEGANTGELFF. The CDR3 DNA reads as TGTGCCAGCAGCGTAGAAGAAGGGGCCAACACCGGGGAGCTGTTTTTT. The chain links TRBV9 to TRBJ2-2, with a possible D match to TRBD1 (5 bases). Trimming cost V 0 bases and J 2 bases, with 11 bases left between them. There are 16 residues in the CDR3. Germline CDR1 and CDR2: SGDLS and YYNGEE.

This rearrangement joins TRBV29-1 to TRBJ2-1; D may be TRBD2 (6 bases). V gave up 4 bases and J gave up 2 bases, with 24 bases separating them. The CDR3 sequence is 18 residues long. Germline CDR1 reads SQVTM; CDR2 reads ANQGSEA. CDR3 nucleotide sequence: TGCAGCGTTGGACGGTTAGGCGGGGCGACTGAAGCCTACAATGAGCAGTTCTTC. Protein sequence: CSVGRLGGATEAYNEQFF.

The V and J genes are TRBV2 and TRBJ2-3; 8 nucleotides match TRBD2. This CDR3 contains 14 residues. Germline CDR1 and CDR2: SNHLY and FYNNEI. V trimming: 3 bases; J trimming: 4 bases; junction bases outside the gene matches: 3. For the CDR3, the DNA is TGTGCCAGCAGTGACGGGAGGGGTCCAGATACGCAGTATTTT. Its protein product is CASSDGRGPDTQYF.

The J gene is TRBJ2-5, the V gene TRBV27, with D unresolved. V was shortened by 1 base and J by 0 bases, with 3 bases between the two germline ends. From germline, CDR1 is MNHEY and CDR2 SMNVEV (reference sequence). This CDR3 has 13 amino acids. The CDR3 DNA follows: TGTGCCAGCAGTTTATGGTACCAAGAGACCCAGTACTTC. This translates into CASSLWYQETQYF.

The V call is TRBV7-9, the J call TRBJ1-6; 7 bases are shared with TRBD1. The junction had 11 bases not matched to a gene; V was cut back by 3 bases and J by 9 bases. Germline V CDR1 and CDR2: SEHNR, FQNEAQ (reference sequence). There are 16 residues in the CDR3. The CDR3 DNA reads TGTGCCAGCAGCTTGAGCGGGGGAGGGGGCTTTTCACCCCTCCACTTT. Translating gives CASSLSGGGGFSPLHF.

Turning to this clone: This specimen includes other DNA sequences encoding the same CDR3. This chain joins TRBV7-9 and TRBJ1-5, with D possibly matching TRBD1 (5 bases). Germline V CDR1 and CDR2: SEHNR, FQNEAQ (reference sequence). This CDR3 contains 14 residues. The V end was cut by 1 base, the J end by 5 bases, with 9 bases between. In DNA form, the CDR3 reads TGTGCCAGCAGCTTAGGGCAGGGCTATCAGCCCCAGCATTTT. Amino acids: CASSLGQGYQPQHF.

The chain uses TRBV5-6 and TRBJ2-7, with D unclear. Germline CDR1 and CDR2: SGHDT and YYEEEE. V lost 4 bases, J lost 2 bases, and 16 bases lay in between. This CDR3 is 15 amino acids long. Written as DNA, the CDR3 is TGTGCCAGCAGCCCCGTTGAGCTTCAAACCTACGAGCAGTACTTC. This encodes CASSPVELQTYEQYF.

Only a few counts were recorded for this clone. The genes are TRBV6-5 and TRBJ1-1, with TRBD1 identical over 7 bases. The V segment lost 7 bases and the J segment 2 bases; nucleotides outside the gene matches: 7. Germline V lookup: CDR1 MNHEY, CDR2 SVGAGI. The CDR3 runs 14 residues. This CDR3 is CASNHRGPNTEAFF. CDR3 nucleotides: TGTGCCAGCAATCACAGGGGTCCTAACACTGAAGCTTTCTTT.